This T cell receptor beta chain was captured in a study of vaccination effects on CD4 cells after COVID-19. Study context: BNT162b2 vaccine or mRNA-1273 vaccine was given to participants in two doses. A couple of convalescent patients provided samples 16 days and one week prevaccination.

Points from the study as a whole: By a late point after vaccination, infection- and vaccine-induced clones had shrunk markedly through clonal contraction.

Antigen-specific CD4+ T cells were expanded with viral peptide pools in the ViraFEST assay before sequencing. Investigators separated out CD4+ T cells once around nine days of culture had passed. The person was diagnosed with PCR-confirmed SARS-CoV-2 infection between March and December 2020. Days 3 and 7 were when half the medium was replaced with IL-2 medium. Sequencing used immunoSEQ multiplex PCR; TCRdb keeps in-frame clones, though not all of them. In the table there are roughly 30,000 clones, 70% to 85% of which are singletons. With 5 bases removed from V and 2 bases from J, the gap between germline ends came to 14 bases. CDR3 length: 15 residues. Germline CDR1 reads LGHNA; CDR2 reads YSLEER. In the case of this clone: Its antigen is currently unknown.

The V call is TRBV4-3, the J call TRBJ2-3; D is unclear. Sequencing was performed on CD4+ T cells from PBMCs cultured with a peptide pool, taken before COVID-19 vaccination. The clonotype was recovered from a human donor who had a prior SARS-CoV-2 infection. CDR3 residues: CASSTRALTTDTQYF. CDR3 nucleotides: TGCGCCAGCAGCACCCGGGCCTTAACCACAGATACGCAGTATTTT.